This TCR beta chain appears in the sequencing data of a study of neurological immune-mediated disorders. TCRdb reprocessed the 5' RACE reads with MiXCR, giving one entry per CDR3 protein. The top ten hold about 5.3% of the sample, which has tens of thousands of distinct CDR3 sequences, 9.5% to 13% seen once. This clonotype was seen repeatedly, ten times or more. This clonotype was obtained from a woman in her fifties or sixties in good health. Sequencing was done on a sample of PBMCs.

CDR3 nucleotide sequence: TGTGCCAGCAGCCCCGGGACAGGGAGCGGGAACACCATATATTTT. Its translation: CASSPGTGSGNTIYF. The V and J genes are TRBV9 and TRBJ1-3; TRBD1 aligns across 9 bases. Germline V gene lookup returns CDR1 SGDLS and CDR2 YYNGEE. This CDR3 contains 15 residues. J gave up 7 bases and V 4 bases, and 9 bases lay outside the gene matches.